The T cell receptor (beta chain) under discussion was sequenced for a study of cytomegalovirus exposure and HLA in healthy donors. This CDR3 is 15 amino acids long. Unmatched junction bases numbered 0, after V lost 4 bases and J lost 1 base. Germline V CDR1 and CDR2: ENHRY, SYGVKD. Amplification used 60 Vbeta primers and 13 Jbeta primers. TCRdb's copy holds only in-frame clones and misses some; the assay was immunoSEQ multiplex PCR. The repertoire holds roughly 130,000 clones, less than 75% seen once, with roughly 2.1% in the top ten. The V and J genes are TRBV10-3 and TRBJ2-1, with 11 nucleotides matching TRBD2. Specimen: PBMCs. This clonotype originated in a woman aged 40-49 years in good health and CMV-seropositive. The CDR3 loop is CAISASGRSYNEQFF. In DNA form, the CDR3 reads TGTGCCATCAGTGCTAGCGGGAGGTCCTACAATGAGCAGTTCTTC.